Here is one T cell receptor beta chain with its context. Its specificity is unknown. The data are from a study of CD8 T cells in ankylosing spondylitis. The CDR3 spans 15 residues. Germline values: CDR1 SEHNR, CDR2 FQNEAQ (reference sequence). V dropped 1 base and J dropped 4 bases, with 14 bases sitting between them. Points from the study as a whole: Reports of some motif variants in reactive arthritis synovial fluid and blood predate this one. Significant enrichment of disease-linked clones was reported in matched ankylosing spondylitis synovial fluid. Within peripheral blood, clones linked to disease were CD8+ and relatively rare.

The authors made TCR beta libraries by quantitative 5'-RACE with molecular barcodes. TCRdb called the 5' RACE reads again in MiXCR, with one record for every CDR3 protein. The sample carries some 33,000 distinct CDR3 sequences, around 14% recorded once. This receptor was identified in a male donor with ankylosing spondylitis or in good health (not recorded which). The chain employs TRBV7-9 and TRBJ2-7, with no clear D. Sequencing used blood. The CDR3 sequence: CASSLERSERYEQYF. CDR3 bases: TGTGCCAGCAGCTTAGAACGGAGCGAGAGGTACGAGCAGTACTTC.